The source of this T cell receptor (beta chain) is a study of blood T cell repertoires in COVID-19. Turning to the study itself: Both acute and convalescent COVID-19 samples were obtained from the United States, Italy and Spain. Sources were T cells, B-cell-depleted T cells, or PBMCs; the material itself was cDNA or gDNA.

Original data processing: Estimated nucleated cell counts came from reference gene primer amplification. Here immunoSEQ multiplex PCR was the method, and the copy in TCRdb shows in-frame clones only, minus some. V and J calls and clone size are those listed in that table; D and trimming were worked out from the DNA. The data hold roughly 120,000 clones, with more than 80% observed a single time. Germline CDR1 and CDR2: SNHLY and FYNNEI. V was clipped by 2 bases and J by 0 bases; unmatched bases: 8. There are 19 residues in the CDR3. The origin of this receptor is a woman aged 40 to 50 with acute or convalescent COVID-19. The specimen was peripheral blood. The chain recombines TRBV2 with TRBJ2-3, with 13 nucleotides matching TRBD2. The CDR3: CASSELGLAGETSTDTQYF. The CDR3, as DNA: TGTGCCAGCAGTGAACTCGGACTAGCGGGGGAGACTAGCACAGATACGCAGTATTTT.